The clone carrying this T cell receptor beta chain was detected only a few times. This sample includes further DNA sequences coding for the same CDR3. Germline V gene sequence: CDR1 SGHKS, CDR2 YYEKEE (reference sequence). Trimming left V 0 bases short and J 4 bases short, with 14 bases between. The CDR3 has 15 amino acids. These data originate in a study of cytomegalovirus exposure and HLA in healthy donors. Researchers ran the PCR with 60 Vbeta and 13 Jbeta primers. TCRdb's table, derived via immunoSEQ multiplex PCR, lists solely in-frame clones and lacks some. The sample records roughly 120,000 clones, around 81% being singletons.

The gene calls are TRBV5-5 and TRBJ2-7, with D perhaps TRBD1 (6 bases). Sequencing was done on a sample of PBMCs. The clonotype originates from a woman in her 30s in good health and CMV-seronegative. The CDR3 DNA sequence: TGTGCCAGCAGCTTGGGCCCAGGGGCGCGGTACGAGCAGTACTTC. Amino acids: CASSLGPGARYEQYF.